This T cell receptor beta chain was observed in a study of tumor-infiltrating lymphocytes in primary liver carcinoma. Many counts were recorded for this clonotype. This CDR3 has 14 amino acids. Trimming removed 0 bases at V and 5 bases at J, with 8 bases between. Germline assignment: CDR1 SGHVS and CDR2 FQNEAQ. The template, about 510 ng total RNA, yielded TCR beta cDNA made with a constant-region primer. Library construction for TCR beta comprised three nested multiplex PCR rounds performed with slightly modified ARM-PCR. A C-beta reverse primer was combined with TRBV1-TRBV30 forward primers in the first two PCR rounds, and each round had approximately 10 cycles. MiXCR was run by TCRdb on the multiplex PCR reads, yielding one entry per CDR3 protein. The sample yields about 37,000 distinct CDR3 sequences, roughly 80% seen once. From approximately 20-30 mg of unsorted bulk tissue, DNA and RNA were co-extracted together. Enrolled patients were chronically infected with HBV and treatment-naive.

Material for sequencing was tumor-adjacent normal liver tissue. The receptor was derived from a man aged 35-49 years with primary liver carcinoma and hepatitis B virus infection. V gene TRBV7-8 combines with J gene TRBJ2-1; D perhaps matches TRBD1 (5 bases). CDR3 in amino acids: CASSLAGLNNEQFF. DNA for the CDR3: TGTGCCAGCAGCTTAGCGGGGCTCAACAATGAGCAGTTCTTC.